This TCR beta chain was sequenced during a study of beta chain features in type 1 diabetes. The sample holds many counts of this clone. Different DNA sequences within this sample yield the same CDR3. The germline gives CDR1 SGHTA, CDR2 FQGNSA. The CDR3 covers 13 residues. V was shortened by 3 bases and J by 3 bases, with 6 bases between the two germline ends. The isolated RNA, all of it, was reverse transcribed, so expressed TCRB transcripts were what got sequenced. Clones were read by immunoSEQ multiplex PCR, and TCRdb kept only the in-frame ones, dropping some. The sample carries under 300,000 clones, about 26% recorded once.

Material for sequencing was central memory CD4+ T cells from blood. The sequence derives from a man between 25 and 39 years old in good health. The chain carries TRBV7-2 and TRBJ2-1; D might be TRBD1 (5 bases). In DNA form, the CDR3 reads TGTGCCAGCAGCTTTGACAGCTACAATGAGCAGTTCTTC. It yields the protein CASSFDSYNEQFF.